This TCR beta chain was documented in a study of T-cell memory formation after mild COVID-19. Germline CDR1 reads SEHNR; CDR2 reads FQNEAQ (reference sequence). With V trimmed by 5 bases and J by 0 bases, 5 bases remained unmatched. CDR3 length: 15 residues. MiXCR was run by TCRdb on the 5' RACE reads, yielding one entry per CDR3 protein. The sample lists roughly 550,000 distinct CDR3 sequences; approximately 20% were seen once. Material for sequencing was PBMCs or a T cell subset sorted from them (not recorded which). The clonotype originates from an adult woman who had mild COVID-19 (a few samples of this study predate the infection). Cell type and time point are not known. The chain combines TRBV7-9 with TRBJ2-3; 7 bases are a match to TRBD2. The CDR3 region has the DNA TGTGCCAGCAGCCGTCCGGGGGGTAGCACAGATACGCAGTATTTT. It encodes CASSRPGGSTDTQYF. The full variable domain, its missing parts supplied by reference TRBV7-9 and TRBJ2-3, is DTGVSQNPRHKITKRGQNVTFRCDPISEHNRLYWYRQTLGQGPEFLTYFQNEAQLEKSRLLSDRFSAERPKGSFSTLEIQRTEQGDSAMYLCASSRPGGSTDTQYFGPGTRLTVL.